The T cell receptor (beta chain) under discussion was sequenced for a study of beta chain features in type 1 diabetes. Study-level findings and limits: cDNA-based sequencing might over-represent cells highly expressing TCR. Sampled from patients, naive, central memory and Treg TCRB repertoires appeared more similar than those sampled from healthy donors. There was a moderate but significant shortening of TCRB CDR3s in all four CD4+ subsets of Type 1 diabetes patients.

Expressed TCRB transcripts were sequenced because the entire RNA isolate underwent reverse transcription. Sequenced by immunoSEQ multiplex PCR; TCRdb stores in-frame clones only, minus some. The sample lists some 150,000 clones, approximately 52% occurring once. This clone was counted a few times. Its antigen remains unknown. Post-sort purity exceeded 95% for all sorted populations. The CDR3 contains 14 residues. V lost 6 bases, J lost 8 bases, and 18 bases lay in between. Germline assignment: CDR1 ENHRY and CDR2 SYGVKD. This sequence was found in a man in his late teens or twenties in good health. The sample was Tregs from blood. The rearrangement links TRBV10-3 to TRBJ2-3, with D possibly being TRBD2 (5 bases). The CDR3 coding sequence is TGTGCCATCAGAAAAGCGGCGACGGCGGGTACGCAGTATTTT. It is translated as CAIRKAATAGTQYF.